What follows are 8 T cell receptor beta chains derived from one specimen sequenced in a study of blood T cell repertoires in COVID-19. TCRdb's copy holds only in-frame clones and misses some; the assay was immunoSEQ multiplex PCR. The sample lists about 86,000 clones; 70% to 85% were seen once. Material for sequencing was peripheral blood. Every receptor here comes from a man aged 65 to 85 with acute or convalescent COVID-19.

This CDR3 reads CASSLEQGPTGQETQYF. The CDR3 coding sequence is TGCGCCAGCAGCTTGGAGCAGGGGCCTACCGGCCAAGAGACCCAGTACTTC. The chain combines TRBV5-1 with TRBJ2-5; the D gene is possibly TRBD1 (6 bases). Germline V gene sequence: CDR1 SGHRS, CDR2 YFSETQ. The CDR3 consists of 17 residues. Trimming stripped 0 bases from V and 1 base from J, with 16 bases between.

J is TRBJ2-2 and V is TRBV5-1; no definite D call. Germline V gene sequence: CDR1 SGHRS, CDR2 YFSETQ. This CDR3 contains 14 residues. The V end was cut by 0 bases, the J end by 4 bases, with 7 bases between. DNA for the CDR3: TGCGCCAGCAGCTTGGTTCTCTCCACCGGGGAGCTGTTTTTT. As protein: CASSLVLSTGELFF.

The chain couples TRBV2 to TRBJ1-2; D remains unclear. Germline CDR1 and CDR2: SNHLY and FYNNEI. This CDR3 has 12 amino acids. The V end was cut by 7 bases, the J end by 4 bases, with 10 bases between. The CDR3 DNA reads TGTGCCAGCAAGAAGGAGTCCTATGGCTACACCTTC. Its protein is CASKKESYGYTF.

The rearrangement joins TRBV15 to TRBJ2-7; 7 bases are shared with TRBD1. Germline CDR1 reads LNHNV; CDR2 reads YYDKDF (reference sequence). V lost 3 bases, J lost 5 bases, and 4 bases stayed unmatched. The CDR3 has 13 residues. In nucleotides, the CDR3 is TGTGCCACCAGCAGGGGACAGCAAAACGAGCAGTACTTC. Protein product: CATSRGQQNEQYF. The whole variable domain, remainder taken from reference TRBV15 and TRBJ2-7, is DAMVIQNPRYQVTQFGKPVTLSCSQTLNHNVMYWYQQKSSQAPKLLFHYYDKDFNNEADTPDNFQSRRPNTSFCFLDIRSPGLGDTAMYLCATSRGQQNEQYFGPGTRLTVT.

The chain uses TRBV21-1 and TRBJ1-1. TRBV21-1 is a pseudogene locus. The CDR3 extends over 15 amino acids. The CDR3 DNA reads TGTGCCAGCAGCAAAGGGGAGGAGCCGAACACTGAAGCTTTCTTT. It codes for CASSKGEEPNTEAFF.

The chain has TRBV2 and TRBJ1-6; a possible D gene is TRBD1 (6 bases). Trimming cost V 2 bases and J 7 bases, with 12 bases left between them. Looked up from germline, CDR1 is SNHLY and CDR2 is FYNNEI. This CDR3 region has 15 residues. The chain's CDR3 is CASSELERGNSPLHF. CDR3 DNA sequence: TGTGCCAGCAGTGAATTAGAGAGGGGGAATTCACCCCTCCACTTT.

V gene TRBV28 combines with J gene TRBJ1-1; D not certain. Per germline, CDR1 MDHEN and CDR2 SYDVKM. V was pared by 8 bases and J by 6 bases, with 22 bases between. There are 15 residues in the CDR3. DNA for the CDR3: TGTGCCAGCCAGTTTATCCGGGGTGGGGAGGCTGAAGCTTTCTTT. Its protein product is CASQFIRGGEAEAFF.

The chain recombines TRBV7-2 with TRBJ2-7; possibly TRBD2 for D (6 bases). The CDR3 is 14 residues long. The germline V gene has CDR1 SGHTA and CDR2 FQGNSA. The V and J ends lost 5 bases and 2 bases respectively, with 13 bases between them. The chain's CDR3 is CASSNRDFPYEQYF. The DNA for the CDR3 is TGTGCCAGCAGCAACCGGGACTTCCCCTACGAGCAGTACTTC. Full variable domain (missing parts from reference TRBV7-2 and TRBJ2-7): GAGVSQSPSNKVTEKGKDVELRCDPISGHTALYWYRQSLGQGLEFLIYFQGNSAPDKSGLPSDRFSAERTGGSVSTLTIQRTQQEDSAVYLCASSNRDFPYEQYFGPGTRLTVT.